This T cell receptor beta chain was retrieved from a study of beta chain features in type 1 diabetes. Broader study findings: Naive, central memory and regulatory TCRB repertoires appeared more similar among patients than healthy donors.

Sequenced material consisted of expressed TCRB transcripts (all of the isolated RNA was reverse transcribed). Sequencing was performed with immunoSEQ multiplex PCR; in TCRdb, only in-frame clones are kept and a portion is missing. The sample holds 40,000 or so clones; roughly 49% are singletons and the top ten take approximately 2.1%. Per germline, CDR1 SEHNR and CDR2 FQNEAQ (reference sequence). This CDR3 is 14 amino acids long. With 5 bases removed from V and 2 bases from J, the gap between germline ends came to 12 bases. This clone occurred once. Its antigen is unknown. This sequence originates from a woman in her late teens or twenties in good health. This rearrangement joins TRBV7-9 to TRBJ1-2, with D unresolved. The sample taken for sequencing was Tregs from blood. In DNA form, the CDR3 reads TGTGCCAGCAGCCCCGAGTCCAGGAACTATGGCTACACCTTC. It encodes CASSPESRNYGYTF. The full variable domain, rest sourced from reference TRBV7-9 and TRBJ1-2, is DTGVSQNPRHKITKRGQNVTFRCDPISEHNRLYWYRQTLGQGPEFLTYFQNEAQLEKSRLLSDRFSAERPKGSFSTLEIQRTEQGDSAMYLCASSPESRNYGYTFGSGTRLTVV.